These 9 T cell receptor beta chains were sequenced from one sample in a study of OX40 agonist ivuxolimab in advanced cancers. Measured with immunoSEQ multiplex PCR; TCRdb has only the in-frame clones, and not every one. In the table there are roughly 40,000 clones, about 86% of which are singletons. Sample: CD4+ or CD8+ T cells sorted from blood, taken in a trial of the OX40 agonist ivuxolimab. Source of these receptors: an adult with an advanced solid tumor such as melanoma, head and neck, liver or kidney cancer.

The V and J genes are TRBV4-1 and TRBJ2-7; possibly TRBD1 for D (6 bases). V gave up 2 bases and J gave up 0 bases, with 8 bases separating them. CDR1 and CDR2 (germline): MGHRA, YSYEKL. The CDR3 consists of 14 residues. The CDR3 here is CASSQTGSSYEQYF. As DNA, the CDR3 is TGCGCCAGCAGCCAAACAGGGAGCTCCTACGAGCAGTACTTC.

CDR3 sequence: CAISDWAGSGNTIYF. CDR3 nucleotide sequence: TGTGCCATCAGTGACTGGGCAGGGTCTGGAAACACCATATATTTT. The chain couples TRBV10-3 to TRBJ1-3, with a tentative D call TRBD1 (5 bases). The CDR3 consists of 15 residues. V was cut by 3 bases and J by 1 base, with 10 bases left in between. The V gene's germline CDR1 is ENHRY and CDR2 SYGVKD.

This clone occurred once. The V gene is TRBV19, the J gene TRBJ2-5, with D perhaps being TRBD1 or TRBD2 (5 bases each). Germline lookup yields CDR1 LNHDA and CDR2 SQIVND (reference sequence). The V end lost 10 bases, the J end lost 0 bases, and 15 bases lay between the germline ends. There are 14 residues in the CDR3. CDR3 sequence: CATRIPGHQETQYF. The CDR3, as DNA: TGTGCCACCCGAATACCGGGACACCAAGAGACCCAGTACTTC.

V is TRBV4-3 and J is TRBJ1-1; 8 nucleotides agree with TRBD1. CDR1 and CDR2 from the germline V gene are LGHNA and YSLEER. V lost 4 bases to trimming and J lost 3 bases; unmatched junction nucleotides: 16. The CDR3 is made up of 18 amino acids. In DNA form, the CDR3 reads TGCGCCAGCAGCCGATCACACCAGGGGGCGGGTTTGGACACTGAAGCTTTCTTT. Amino acids: CASSRSHQGAGLDTEAFF.

The J gene is TRBJ2-3, the V gene TRBV10-3; D not certain. This CDR3 is built from 18 residues. V dropped 0 bases and J dropped 0 bases, with 16 bases sitting between them. Germline CDR1 ENHRY, CDR2 SYGVKD. CDR3: CAISESNRRQASTDTQYF. The CDR3 nucleotides are TGTGCCATCAGTGAGTCAAACCGAAGGCAGGCCAGCACAGATACGCAGTATTTT.

The V and J genes are TRBV4-1 and TRBJ1-5; D ambiguous. The length of the CDR3 is 14 residues. CDR1 is MGHRA and CDR2 is YSYEKL in the germline V gene. Trimming pared 1 base from V and 8 bases from J, leaving 12 bases between. The CDR3 loop reads CASSQAGSRKPQHF. CDR3 bases: TGCGCCAGCAGCCAAGCCGGGTCCCGGAAGCCCCAGCATTTT.

This chain uses TRBV11-3 with TRBJ2-3; D may be TRBD2 (5 bases). Trimming cost V 3 bases and J 4 bases, with 8 bases left between them. Germline-derived CDR1 and CDR2 are SGHNT and YENEEA. The CDR3 sequence is 13 residues long. Here the CDR3 DNA reads TGTGCCAGCAGCTTTGAGGGTGCAGATACGCAGTATTTT. Translation: CASSFEGADTQYF.

This clone appeared a single time. This rearrangement joins TRBV25-1 to TRBJ2-3, with D possibly being TRBD1 or TRBD2 (5 bases each). Germline CDR1 and CDR2: MGHDK and SYGVNS. The CDR3 spans 13 residues. The V and J ends lost 5 bases and 6 bases respectively, with 12 bases between them. This CDR3 reads CASSLGRADTQYF. The CDR3 DNA is TGTGCCAGCAGTTTGGGGCGGGCGGATACGCAGTATTTT. Full variable domain (missing parts from reference TRBV25-1 and TRBJ2-3): EADIYQTPRYLVIGTGKKITLECSQTMGHDKMYWYQQDPGMELHLIHYSYGVNSTEKGDLSSESTVSRIRTEHFPLTLESARPSHTSQYLCASSLGRADTQYFGPGTRLTVL.

This clone was recorded a few times. The chain uses TRBV4-3 and TRBJ2-7, with 7 bases fitting TRBD1. J was trimmed by 3 bases and V by 0 bases; bases with no gene match: 5. The CDR3 covers 15 residues. CDR1 and CDR2 from the germline V gene are LGHNA and YSLEER. CDR3 loop: CASSQERDSNYEQYF. CDR3 coding DNA: TGCGCCAGCAGCCAAGAGAGGGACAGCAACTACGAGCAGTACTTC.